This paragraph reports one TCR beta chain. Its antigen remains unknown. The data belong to a study of T cells in Graves' hyperthyroidism and ophthalmopathy. A patient was excluded if there was uncontrolled infection, other autoimmune disease, pregnancy or lactation. The diagnoses drew upon clinical symptoms, serum thyroxine and TRAb, thyroid ultrasound and orbital computed tomography. Study-level findings and limits: Ophthalmopathy, as predicted by the model, came a median around 7 months after the prediction.

It was RNA transcripts that yielded the amplified TCR beta CDR3 regions. The HTBI primer set drove a first-round RT-PCR of the TCR CDR3. In TCRdb, the multiplex PCR reads were re-called with MiXCR into one record per CDR3 protein. The repertoire has approximately 360,000 distinct CDR3 sequences, around 14% of them found once; the top ten carry around a quarter. Germline V lookup: CDR1 SGHVS, CDR2 FNYEAQ. The CDR3 totals 19 residues. J lost 4 bases, V lost 5 bases, and 18 bases had no gene match. The rearrangement joins TRBV7-6 to TRBJ2-2, with 8 bases lining up with TRBD2. Source material: blood. The source of this sequence is a woman younger than 35 with Graves' hyperthyroidism that later progressed to Graves' ophthalmopathy. The CDR3 loop reads CASSPRISGLGTFTGELFF. CDR3 DNA sequence: TGTGCCAGCAGCCCCCGGATCTCGGGACTAGGGACTTTCACCGGGGAGCTGTTTTTT.